The clone carrying this T cell receptor (beta chain) was picked up many times. Its antigen remains unidentified. This sample was taken from a study of regulatory T cells in long-lasting Graves disease. Study observations and caveats: Those with persistent Graves' had less TCR diversity than newly diagnosed patients. Persistent disease showed a preference for TRBV28, TRBJ1-2 and TRBJ2-5. New patients shared fewer public clonotypes (around 970) than persistent patients did (2,741).

For TCR beta, libraries came from iRepertoire HTBI primers and Arm-PCR of CDR3 regions. TCRdb ran MiXCR on the multiplex PCR reads and lists one entry per CDR3 protein. This sample carries under 300,000 distinct CDR3 sequences, around 20% of them seen once, and the ten largest clones take 11% to 15%. The time point denotes: newly diagnosed GD, antithyroid drugs for less than 3 months. With RNA extracted from PBMCs as input, the TCR library was made. In this cohort, patients came from an endocrinology department located in Xi'an, China. Germline V gene sequence: CDR1 SGHRS, CDR2 YFSETQ. CDR3 length equals 11 residues. The germline V and J ends were trimmed by 2 bases and 7 bases, with 4 bases remaining between them.

Here the sequenced sample was peripheral blood mononuclear cells (PBMCs), taken at new diagnosis, from a patient treated with antithyroid drugs. This TCR came from a female donor with Graves disease. The rearrangement joins TRBV5-1 to TRBJ2-1; D is undetermined. CDR3 nucleotides: TGCGCCAGCAGCTTAGCGAATGAGCAGTTCTTC. Translated: CASSLANEQFF.